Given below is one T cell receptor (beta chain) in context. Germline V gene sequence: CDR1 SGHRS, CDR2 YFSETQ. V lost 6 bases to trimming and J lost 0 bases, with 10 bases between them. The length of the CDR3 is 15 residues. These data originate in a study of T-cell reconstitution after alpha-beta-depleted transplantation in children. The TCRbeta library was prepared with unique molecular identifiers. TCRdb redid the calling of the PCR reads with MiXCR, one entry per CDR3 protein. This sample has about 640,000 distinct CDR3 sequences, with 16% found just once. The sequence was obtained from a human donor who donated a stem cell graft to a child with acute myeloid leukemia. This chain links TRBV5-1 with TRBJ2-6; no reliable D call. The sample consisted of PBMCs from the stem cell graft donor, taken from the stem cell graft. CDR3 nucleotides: TGCGCCAGCAAGAAGGCCGACTCTGGGGCCAACGTCCTGACTTTC. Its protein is CASKKADSGANVLTF.